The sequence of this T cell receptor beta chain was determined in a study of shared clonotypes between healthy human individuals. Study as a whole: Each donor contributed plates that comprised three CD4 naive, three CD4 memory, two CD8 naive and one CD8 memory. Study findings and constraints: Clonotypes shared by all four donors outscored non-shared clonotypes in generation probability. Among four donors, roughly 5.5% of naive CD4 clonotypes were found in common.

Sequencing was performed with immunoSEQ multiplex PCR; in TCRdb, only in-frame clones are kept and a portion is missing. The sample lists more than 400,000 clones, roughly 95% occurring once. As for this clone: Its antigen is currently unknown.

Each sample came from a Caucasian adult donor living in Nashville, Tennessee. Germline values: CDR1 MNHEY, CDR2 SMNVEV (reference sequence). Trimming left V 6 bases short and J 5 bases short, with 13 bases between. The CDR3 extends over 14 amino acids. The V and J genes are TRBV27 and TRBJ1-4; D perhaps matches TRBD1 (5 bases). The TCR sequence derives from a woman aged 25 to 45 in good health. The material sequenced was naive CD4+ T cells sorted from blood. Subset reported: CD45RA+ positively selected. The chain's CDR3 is CASRWGPANEKLFF. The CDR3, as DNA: TGTGCCAGCAGATGGGGCCCAGCGAATGAAAAACTGTTTTTT. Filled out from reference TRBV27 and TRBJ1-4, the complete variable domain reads EAQVTQNPRYLITVTGKKLTVTCSQNMNHEYMSWYRQDPGLGLRQIYYSMNVEVTDKGDVPEGYKVSRKEKRNFPLILESPSPNQTSLYFCASRWGPANEKLFFGSGTQLSVL.